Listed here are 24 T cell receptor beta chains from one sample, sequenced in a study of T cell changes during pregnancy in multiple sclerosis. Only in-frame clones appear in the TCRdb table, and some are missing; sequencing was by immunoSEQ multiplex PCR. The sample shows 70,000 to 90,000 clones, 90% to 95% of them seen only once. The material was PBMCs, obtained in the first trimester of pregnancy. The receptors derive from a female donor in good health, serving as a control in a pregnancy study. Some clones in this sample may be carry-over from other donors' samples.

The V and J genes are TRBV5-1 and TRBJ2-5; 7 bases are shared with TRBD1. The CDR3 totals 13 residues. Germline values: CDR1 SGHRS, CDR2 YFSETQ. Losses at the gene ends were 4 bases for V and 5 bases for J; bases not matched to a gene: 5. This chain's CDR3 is CASSLNRGETQYF. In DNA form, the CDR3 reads TGCGCCAGCAGCCTTAACAGGGGCGAGACCCAGTACTTC.

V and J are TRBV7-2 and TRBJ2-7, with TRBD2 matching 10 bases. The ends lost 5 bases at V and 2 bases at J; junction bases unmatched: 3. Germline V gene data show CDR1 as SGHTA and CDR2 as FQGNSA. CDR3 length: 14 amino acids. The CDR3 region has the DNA TGTGCCAGCAGCCCTAGCGGGGGTCCCTACGAGCAGTACTTC. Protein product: CASSPSGGPYEQYF.

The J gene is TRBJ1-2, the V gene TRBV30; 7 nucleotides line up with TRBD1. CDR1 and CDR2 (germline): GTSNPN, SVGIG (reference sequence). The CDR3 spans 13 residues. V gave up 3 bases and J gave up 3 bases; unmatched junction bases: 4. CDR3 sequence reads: CAWSSGTDYGYTF. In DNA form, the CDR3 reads TGTGCCTGGAGCTCCGGGACAGACTATGGCTACACCTTC.

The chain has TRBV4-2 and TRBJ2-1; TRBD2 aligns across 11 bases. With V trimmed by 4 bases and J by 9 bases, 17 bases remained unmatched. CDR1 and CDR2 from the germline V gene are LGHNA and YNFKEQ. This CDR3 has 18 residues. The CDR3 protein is CASSPIPGGSGGAGEQFF. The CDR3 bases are TGTGCCAGCAGCCCAATCCCTGGAGGTAGCGGGGGGGCAGGTGAGCAGTTCTTC.

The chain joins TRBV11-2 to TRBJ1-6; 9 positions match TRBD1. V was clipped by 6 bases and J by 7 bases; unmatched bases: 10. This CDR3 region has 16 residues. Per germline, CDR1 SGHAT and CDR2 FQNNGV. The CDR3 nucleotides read TGTGCCAGCAGGAAACCGGGACAGGGTGTGAATTCACCCCTCCACTTT. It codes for CASRKPGQGVNSPLHF. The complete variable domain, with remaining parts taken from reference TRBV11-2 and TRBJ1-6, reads EAGVAQSPRYKIIEKRQSVAFWCNPISGHATLYWYQQILGQGPKLLIQFQNNGVVDDSQLPKDRFSAERLKGVDSTLKIQPAKLEDSAVYLCASRKPGQGVNSPLHFGNGTRLTVT.

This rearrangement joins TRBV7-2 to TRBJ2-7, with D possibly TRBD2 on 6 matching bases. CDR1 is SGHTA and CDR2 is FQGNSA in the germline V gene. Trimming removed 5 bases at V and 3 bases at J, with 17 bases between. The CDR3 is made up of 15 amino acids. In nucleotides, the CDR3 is TGTGCCAGCAGCCCCCAGGGCGGGGAACTCTACGAGCAGTACTTC. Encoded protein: CASSPQGGELYEQYF. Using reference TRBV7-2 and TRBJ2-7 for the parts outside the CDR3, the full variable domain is GAGVSQSPSNKVTEKGKDVELRCDPISGHTALYWYRQSLGQGLEFLIYFQGNSAPDKSGLPSDRFSAERTGGSVSTLTIQRTQQEDSAVYLCASSPQGGELYEQYFGPGTRLTVT.

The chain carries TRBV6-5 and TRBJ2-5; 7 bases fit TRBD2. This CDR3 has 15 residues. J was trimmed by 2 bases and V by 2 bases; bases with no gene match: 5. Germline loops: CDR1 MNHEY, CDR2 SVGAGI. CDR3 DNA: TGTGCCAGCAGTTACAGCTGGGGGGGACAAGAGACCCAGTACTTC. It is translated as CASSYSWGGQETQYF.

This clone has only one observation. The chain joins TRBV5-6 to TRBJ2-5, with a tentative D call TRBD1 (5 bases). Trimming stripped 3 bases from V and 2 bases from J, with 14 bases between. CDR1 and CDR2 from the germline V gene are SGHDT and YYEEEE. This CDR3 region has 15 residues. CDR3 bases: TGTGCCAGCAGCTCCAGACAGATTGGGCAAGAGACCCAGTACTTC. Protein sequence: CASSSRQIGQETQYF. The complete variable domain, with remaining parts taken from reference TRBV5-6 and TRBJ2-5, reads DAGVTQSPTHLIKTRGQQVTLRCSPKSGHDTVSWYQQALGQGPQFIFQYYEEEERQRGNFPDRFSGHQFPNYSSELNVNALLLGDSALYLCASSSRQIGQETQYFGPGTRLLVL.

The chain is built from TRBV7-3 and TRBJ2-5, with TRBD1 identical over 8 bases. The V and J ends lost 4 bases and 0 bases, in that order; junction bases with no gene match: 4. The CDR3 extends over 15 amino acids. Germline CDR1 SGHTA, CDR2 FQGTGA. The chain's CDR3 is CASSSRDRNQETQYF. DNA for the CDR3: TGTGCCAGCAGCTCACGGGACAGGAACCAAGAGACCCAGTACTTC.

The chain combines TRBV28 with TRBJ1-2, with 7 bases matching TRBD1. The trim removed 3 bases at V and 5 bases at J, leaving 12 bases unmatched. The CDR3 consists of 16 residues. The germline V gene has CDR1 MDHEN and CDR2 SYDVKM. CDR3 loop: CASSFPRGGSGYGYTF. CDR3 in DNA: TGTGCCAGCAGTTTCCCTCGAGGGGGCTCTGGGTATGGCTACACCTTC.

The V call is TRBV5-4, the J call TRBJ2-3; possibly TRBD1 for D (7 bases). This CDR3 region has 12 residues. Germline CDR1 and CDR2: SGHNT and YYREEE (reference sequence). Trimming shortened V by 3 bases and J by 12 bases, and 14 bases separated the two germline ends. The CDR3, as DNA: TGTGCCAGCAGCTCGGAGGGGGCTCTACAGTATTTT. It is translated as CASSSEGALQYF.

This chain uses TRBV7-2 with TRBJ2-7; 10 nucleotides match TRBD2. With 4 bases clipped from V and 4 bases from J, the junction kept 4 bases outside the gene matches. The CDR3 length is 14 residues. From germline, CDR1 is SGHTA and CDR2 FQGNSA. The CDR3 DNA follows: TGTGCCAGCAGCTCTTCTAGCGGGAGATACGAGCAGTACTTC. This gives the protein CASSSSSGRYEQYF.

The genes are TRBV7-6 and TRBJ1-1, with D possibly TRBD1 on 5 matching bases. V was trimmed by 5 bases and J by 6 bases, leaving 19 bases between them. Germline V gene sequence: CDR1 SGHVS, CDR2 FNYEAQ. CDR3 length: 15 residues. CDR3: CASSPPQGIFSEAFF. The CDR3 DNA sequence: TGTGCCAGCAGCCCGCCGCAGGGAATATTCTCTGAAGCTTTCTTT.

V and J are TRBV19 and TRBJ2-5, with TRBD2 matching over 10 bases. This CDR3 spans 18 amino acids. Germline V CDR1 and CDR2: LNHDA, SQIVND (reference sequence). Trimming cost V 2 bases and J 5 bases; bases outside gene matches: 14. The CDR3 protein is CASSIIGLAGDRVETQYF. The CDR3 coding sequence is TGTGCCAGTAGTATAATCGGGCTAGCGGGAGATCGGGTGGAGACCCAGTACTTC. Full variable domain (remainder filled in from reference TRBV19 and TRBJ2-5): DGGITQSPKYLFRKEGQNVTLSCEQNLNHDAMYWYRQDPGQGLRLIYYSQIVNDFQKGDIAEGYSVSREKKESFPLTVTSAQKNPTAFYLCASSIIGLAGDRVETQYFGPGTRLLVL.

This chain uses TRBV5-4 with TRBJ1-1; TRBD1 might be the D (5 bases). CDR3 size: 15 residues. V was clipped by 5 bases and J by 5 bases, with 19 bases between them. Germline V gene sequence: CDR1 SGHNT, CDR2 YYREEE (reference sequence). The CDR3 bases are TGTGCCAGCAGGGGAGGGACGGAACTAGGTACTGAAGCTTTCTTT. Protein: CASRGGTELGTEAFF.

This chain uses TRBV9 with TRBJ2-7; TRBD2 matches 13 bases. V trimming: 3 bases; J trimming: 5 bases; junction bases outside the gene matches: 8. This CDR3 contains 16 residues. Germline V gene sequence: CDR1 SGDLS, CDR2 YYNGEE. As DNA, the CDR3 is TGTGCCAGCAGCGCAACGGGGACTAGCGGGAACGACGAGCAGTACTTC. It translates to CASSATGTSGNDEQYF.

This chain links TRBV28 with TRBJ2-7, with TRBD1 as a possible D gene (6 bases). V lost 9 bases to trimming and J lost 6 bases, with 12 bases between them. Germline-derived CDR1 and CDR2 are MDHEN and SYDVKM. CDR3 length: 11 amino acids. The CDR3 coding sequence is TGTGCCAGAGTACAGGGTGGCGAGCAGTACTTC. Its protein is CARVQGGEQYF. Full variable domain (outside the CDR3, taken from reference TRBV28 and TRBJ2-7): DVKVTQSSRYLVKRTGEKVFLECVQDMDHENMFWYRQDPGLGLRLIYFSYDVKMKEKGDIPEGYSVSREKKERFSLILESASTNQTSMYLCARVQGGEQYFGPGTRLTVT.

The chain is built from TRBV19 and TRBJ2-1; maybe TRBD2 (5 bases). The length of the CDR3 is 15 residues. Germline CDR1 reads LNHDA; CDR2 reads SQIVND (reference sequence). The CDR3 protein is CAPHPEGSSYNEQFF. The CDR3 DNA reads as TGTGCTCCTCACCCCGAAGGGAGCTCCTACAATGAGCAGTTCTTC.

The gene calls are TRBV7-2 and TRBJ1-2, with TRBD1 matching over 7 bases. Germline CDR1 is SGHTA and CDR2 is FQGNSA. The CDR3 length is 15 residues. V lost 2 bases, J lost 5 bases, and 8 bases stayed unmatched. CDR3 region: CASSLYRGGFYGYTF. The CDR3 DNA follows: TGTGCCAGCAGCTTATACAGGGGCGGTTTTTATGGCTACACCTTC.

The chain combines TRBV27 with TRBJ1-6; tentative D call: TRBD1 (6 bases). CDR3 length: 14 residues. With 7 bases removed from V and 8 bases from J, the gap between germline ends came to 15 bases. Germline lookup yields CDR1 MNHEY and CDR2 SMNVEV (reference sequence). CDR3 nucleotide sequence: TGTGCCAGCACCCAGATGACAGGTTATTCACCCCTCCACTTT. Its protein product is CASTQMTGYSPLHF.

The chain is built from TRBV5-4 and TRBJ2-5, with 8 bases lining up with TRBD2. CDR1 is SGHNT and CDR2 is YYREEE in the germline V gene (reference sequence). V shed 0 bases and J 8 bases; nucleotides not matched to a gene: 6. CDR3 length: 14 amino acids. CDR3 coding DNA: TGTGCCAGCAGCTTGGAGAGCGGGAGTCTTACCCAGTACTTC. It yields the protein CASSLESGSLTQYF. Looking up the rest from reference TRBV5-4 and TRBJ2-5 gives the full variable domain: ETGVTQSPTHLIKTRGQQVTLRCSSQSGHNTVSWYQQALGQGPQFIFQYYREEENGRGNFPPRFSGLQFPNYSSELNVNALELDDSALYLCASSLESGSLTQYFGPGTRLLVL.

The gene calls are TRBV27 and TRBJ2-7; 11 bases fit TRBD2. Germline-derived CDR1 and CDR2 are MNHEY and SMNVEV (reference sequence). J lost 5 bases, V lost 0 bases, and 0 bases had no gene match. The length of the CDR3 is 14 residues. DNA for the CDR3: TGTGCCAGCAGTTTATCGACTAGCGGGAACGAGCAGTACTTC. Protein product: CASSLSTSGNEQYF.

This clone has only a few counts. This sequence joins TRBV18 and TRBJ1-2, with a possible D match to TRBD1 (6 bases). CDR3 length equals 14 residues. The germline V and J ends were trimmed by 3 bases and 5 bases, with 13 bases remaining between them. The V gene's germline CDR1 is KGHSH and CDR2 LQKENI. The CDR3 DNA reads TGTGCCAGCTCACCGAGACAGGAATCATATGGCTACACCTTC. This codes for CASSPRQESYGYTF. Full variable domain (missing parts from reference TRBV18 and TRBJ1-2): NAGVMQNPRHLVRRRGQEARLRCSPMKGHSHVYWYRQLPEEGLKFMVYLQKENIIDESGMPKERFSAEFPKEGPSILRIQQVVRGDSAAYFCASSPRQESYGYTFGSGTRLTVV.

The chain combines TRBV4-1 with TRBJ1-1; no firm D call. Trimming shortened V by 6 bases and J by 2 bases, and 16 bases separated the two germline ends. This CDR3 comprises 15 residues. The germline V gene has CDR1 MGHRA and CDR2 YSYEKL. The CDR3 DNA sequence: TGCGCCAGCAGGGTTGGAGTCCTTTTAAACACTGAAGCTTTCTTT. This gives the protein CASRVGVLLNTEAFF.